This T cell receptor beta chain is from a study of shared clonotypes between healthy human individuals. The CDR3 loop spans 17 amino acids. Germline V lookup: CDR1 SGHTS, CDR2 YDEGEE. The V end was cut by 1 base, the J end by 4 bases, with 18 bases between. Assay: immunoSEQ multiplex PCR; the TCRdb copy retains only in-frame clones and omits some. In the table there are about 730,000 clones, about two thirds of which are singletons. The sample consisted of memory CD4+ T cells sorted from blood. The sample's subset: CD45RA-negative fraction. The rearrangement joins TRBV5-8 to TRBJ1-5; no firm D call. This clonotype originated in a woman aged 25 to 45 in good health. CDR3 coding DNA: TGTGCCAGCAGCTTGATTCGGGCGGCAGGTACAAATCAGCCCCAGCATTTT. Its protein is CASSLIRAAGTNQPQHF.